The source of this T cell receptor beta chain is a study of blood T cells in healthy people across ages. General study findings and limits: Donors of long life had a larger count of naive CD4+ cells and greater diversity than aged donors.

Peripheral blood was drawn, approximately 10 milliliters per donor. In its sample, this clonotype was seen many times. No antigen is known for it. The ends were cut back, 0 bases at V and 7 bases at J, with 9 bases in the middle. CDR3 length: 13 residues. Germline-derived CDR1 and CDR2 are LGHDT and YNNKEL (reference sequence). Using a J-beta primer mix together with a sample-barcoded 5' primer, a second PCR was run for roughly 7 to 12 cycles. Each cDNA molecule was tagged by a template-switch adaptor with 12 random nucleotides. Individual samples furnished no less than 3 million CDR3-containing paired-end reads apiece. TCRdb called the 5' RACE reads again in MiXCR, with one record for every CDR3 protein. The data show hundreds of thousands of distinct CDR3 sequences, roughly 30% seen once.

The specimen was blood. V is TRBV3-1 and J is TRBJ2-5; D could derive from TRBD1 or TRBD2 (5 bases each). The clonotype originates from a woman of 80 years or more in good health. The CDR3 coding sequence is TGTGCCAGCAGCCAAGACAGGGACGCGACCCAGTACTTC. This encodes CASSQDRDATQYF.